One sample yielded the 14 T cell receptor beta chains listed below, sequenced in a study of CD8 T cells in ankylosing spondylitis. Antigen specificity for these receptors is unknown. TCRdb independently ran MiXCR on the 5' RACE reads; one entry per CDR3 protein. The repertoire consists of around 94,000 distinct CDR3 sequences, with around 8.3% occurring once and the leading ten covering under 35%. Study-level findings and limits: For ankylosing spondylitis blood, a TCR beta motif of roughly 8 highly homologous variants appeared characteristic.

Sequenced sample: blood, either unsorted or a sorted T cell fraction (not recorded which). The receptors stem from a male donor with ankylosing spondylitis.

In this sample, this clonotype turned up a few times. The gene calls are TRBV24-1 and TRBJ2-5; D is perhaps TRBD2 (5 bases). From germline, CDR1 is KGHDR and CDR2 SFDVKD. The CDR3 runs 14 residues. The V and J ends lost 4 bases and 4 bases respectively, with 12 bases between them. Here the CDR3 reads CATSERRPGETQYF. CDR3 DNA sequence: TGTGCCACCAGTGAGAGGAGGCCGGGAGAGACCCAGTACTTC.

In its sample, this clonotype was seen many times. The chain is built from TRBV12-5 and TRBJ1-1, with a possible D match to TRBD1 (6 bases). There are 14 residues in the CDR3. CDR1 is LGHNT and CDR2 is FRNRAP in the germline V gene. V was trimmed by 6 bases and J by 4 bases, leaving 15 bases between them. CDR3 in amino acids: CASGATQGTTEAFF. Here the CDR3 DNA reads TGTGCTAGTGGGGCGACACAGGGTACCACTGAAGCTTTCTTT.

The chain has TRBV10-3 and TRBJ1-2; 7 bases map to TRBD1. The CDR3 spans 14 residues. Germline V lookup: CDR1 ENHRY, CDR2 SYGVKD. The junction had 12 bases not matched to a gene; V was cut back by 8 bases and J by 6 bases. CDR3 sequence: CAIETGYGSDGYTF. Written as DNA, the CDR3 is TGTGCCATCGAGACAGGGTATGGATCGGATGGCTACACCTTC.

A single count supports this clonotype. The junction departs from the called germline gene at one end, perhaps through a read error. The CDR3 DNA reads as TGCGCCAGCCGCGAGGGCACTGCAGCTTTCTTT. It codes for CASREGTAAFF. The chain is built from TRBV10-2 and TRBJ1-1; D is undetermined. This CDR3 has 11 amino acids. Germline CDR1 reads WSHSY; CDR2 reads SAAADI.

This clonotype turned up a few times. The chain combines TRBV7-8 with TRBJ1-1; D is possibly TRBD1 (5 bases). The CDR3 has 14 amino acids. V dropped 0 bases and J dropped 5 bases, with 10 bases sitting between them. From germline, CDR1 is SGHVS and CDR2 FQNEAQ. The CDR3 reads CASSLAEGRTEAFF. The CDR3 coding sequence is TGTGCCAGCAGCTTAGCAGAGGGGAGAACTGAAGCTTTCTTT. Looking up the rest from reference TRBV7-8 and TRBJ1-1 gives the full variable domain: GAGVSQSPRYKVAKRGQDVALRCDPISGHVSLFWYQQALGQGPEFLTYFQNEAQLDKSGLPSDRFFAERPEGSVSTLKIQRTQQEDSAVYLCASSLAEGRTEAFFGQGTRLTVV.

This clonotype was recorded many times. V usage is TRBV28 and J usage is TRBJ1-3, with TRBD1 as a possible D gene (5 bases). V lost 3 bases, J lost 3 bases, and 9 bases lay in between. The germline CDR1 and CDR2 sequences are MDHEN and SYDVKM. The CDR3 runs to 14 residues. CDR3 in DNA: TGTGCCAGCAGTTTGGGGGTCGGTGGAAACACCATATATTTT. It yields the protein CASSLGVGGNTIYF.

The CDR3 is CASSESGSDEQYF. In DNA, the CDR3 is TGTGCCAGCAGCGAGAGCGGGAGCGACGAGCAGTACTTC. The chain couples TRBV9 to TRBJ2-7; 8 bases agree with TRBD2. Germline CDR1 is SGDLS and CDR2 is YYNGEE. This CDR3 contains 13 residues. Germline trimming cut 3 bases from V and 5 bases from J; bases unmatched to any gene: 4.

This clonotype was counted many times. CDR3: CASSLQGAETQYF. CDR3 DNA sequence: TGTGCCAGCAGTCTTCAGGGTGCAGAGACCCAGTACTTC. The rearrangement links TRBV12-3 or TRBV12-4 to TRBJ2-5, with TRBD1 as a possible D gene (5 bases). Between the trimmed V and J ends, which lost 5 bases and 4 bases, there was a span of 11 bases. The CDR3 length is 13 residues.

This clonotype was seen many times. The chain links TRBV10-3 to TRBJ1-1; D is uncertain. Trimming stripped 3 bases from V and 7 bases from J, with 15 bases between. The CDR3 is 14 amino acids. In germline, CDR1 is ENHRY, CDR2 SYGVKD. The DNA of the CDR3 is TGTGCCATCAGTGAAGACGTGTGGGGAGGTGAAGCTTTCTTT. This translates into CAISEDVWGGEAFF.

This clonotype was counted many times. The rearrangement joins TRBV12-3 or TRBV12-4 to TRBJ1-1; TRBD1 matches 7 bases. This CDR3 contains 13 residues. Trimming at V came to 6 bases and at J to 5 bases, leaving 6 bases not matched to a gene. CDR3 amino acids: CASSLGQATEAFF. For the CDR3, the DNA is TGTGCCAGCAGCCTAGGACAGGCTACTGAAGCTTTCTTT.

This clonotype has just a few counts. This chain connects TRBV6-2 or TRBV6-3 to TRBJ2-2; D call uncertain. Trimming pared 1 base from V and 6 bases from J, leaving 3 bases between. Germline V lookup: CDR1 MNHEY, CDR2 SVGEGT. The CDR3 has 12 residues. The CDR3, as DNA: TGTGCCAGCAGTTACTGGGCCGGGGAGCTGTTTTTT. Encoded protein: CASSYWAGELFF.

The rearrangement uses TRBV27 and TRBJ1-2, with 10 positions matching TRBD1. V shed 4 bases and J 4 bases; nucleotides not matched to a gene: 3. This CDR3 spans 14 amino acids. Germline CDR1 is MNHEY and CDR2 is SMNVEV (reference sequence). For the CDR3, the DNA is TGTGCCAGCAGTTCGGGACAGGGGTTCTATGGCTACACCTTC. Its translation: CASSSGQGFYGYTF.

This chain uses TRBV2 with TRBJ2-1; D is undetermined. The germline V gene encodes CDR1 SNHLY and CDR2 FYNNEI. With 1 base removed from V and 7 bases from J, the gap between germline ends came to 11 bases. The CDR3 contains 14 residues. CDR3 region: CASSEGGLRNEQFF. CDR3 nucleotide sequence: TGTGCCAGCAGTGAAGGAGGCCTAAGGAATGAGCAGTTCTTC.

This clonotype was counted at least ten times. The genes are TRBV25-1 and TRBJ2-7; D is possibly TRBD2 (6 bases). CDR1 is MGHDK and CDR2 is SYGVNS in the germline V gene. CDR3 size: 14 residues. With 1 base removed from V and 2 bases from J, the gap between germline ends came to 9 bases. CDR3 sequence: CASSELEGTYEQYF. The CDR3 DNA follows: TGTGCCAGCAGTGAATTGGAGGGGACCTACGAGCAGTACTTC.